This TCR beta chain was observed in a study of T cell clones after liver transplantation. The study, taken as a whole, reports: Low donor cell numbers restricted donor-reactive repertoire measurement in a couple of subjects.

This clone was counted between two and nine times. Its specificity is unknown. Germline V CDR1 and CDR2: SEHNR, FQNEAQ (reference sequence). The CDR3 runs 14 residues. Trimming took off 1 base at V and 6 bases at J, with 9 bases between the two ends. Here immunoSEQ multiplex PCR was the method, and the copy in TCRdb shows in-frame clones only, minus some. The sample contains about 15,000 clones, more than 65% of which appear only once. The J gene is TRBJ1-4, the V gene TRBV7-9, with D possibly matching TRBD1 (6 bases). This specimen consisted of CD8+ T cells from blood, obtained around 49 months after liver transplant. This TCR was sampled from a human patient who received a liver transplant. A subset of T cells may come from the graft donor. CDR3 in amino acids: CASSLGGLDEKLFF. The CDR3 nucleotides are TGTGCCAGCAGCTTAGGGGGGCTTGATGAAAAACTGTTTTTT.